Listed here are 25 T cell receptor beta chains from one sample, sequenced in a study of metastatic and nonmetastatic thyroid tumors. With MiXCR, TCRdb called clones anew from the PCR reads. The repertoire holds 15,000 or so clones, with 26% as singletons. The entire patient cohort was treatment-naive prior to thyroid surgery. Sequencing used tumor tissue. Receptors were obtained from a female donor with papillary thyroid cancer or a benign thyroid nodule (not recorded which). Some clones in this sample may be carry-over from other donors' samples.

By share, this clone ranks as medium-sized. The CDR3 loop reads CASSLRTGNTEAFF. The DNA of the CDR3 is TGCGCCAGCAGCTTGCGGACGGGTAACACTGAAGCTTTCTTT. The chain links TRBV5-1 to TRBJ1-1; D is unclear. The CDR3 has 14 residues. Trimming left V 1 base short and J 2 bases short, with 9 bases between. In germline, CDR1 is SGHRS, CDR2 YFSETQ.

The chain carries TRBV11-1 and TRBJ2-2, with 12 bases lining up with TRBD2. The CDR3 is made up of 17 amino acids. Germline V gives CDR1 SGHAT, CDR2 FQDESV (reference sequence). V was clipped by 3 bases and J by 3 bases; unmatched bases: 5. The CDR3 is CASSFPTSGRDTGELFF. CDR3 coding DNA: TGTGCCAGCAGCTTTCCGACTAGCGGGAGAGACACCGGGGAGCTGTTTTTT. Together with reference TRBV11-1 and TRBJ2-2, the CDR3 gives the full variable domain: EAEVAQSPRYKITEKSQAVAFWCDPISGHATLYWYRQILGQGPELLVQFQDESVVDDSQLPKDRFSAERLKGVDSTLKIQPAELGDSAMYLCASSFPTSGRDTGELFFGEGSRLTVL.

This clone was counted only a few times. A much larger clonotype is one base distant, so this may be a read error. The V call is TRBV5-1, the J call TRBJ2-5; D uncertain. Per germline, CDR1 SGHRS and CDR2 YFSETQ. The CDR3 sequence is 13 residues long. CDR3 DNA sequence: TGCACCAGCAGCTTGTTGGGACAAGAGACCCAGTACTTC. Residues: CTSSLLGQETQYF.

This clone showed up many times. The rearrangement uses TRBV20-1 and TRBJ2-5; 8 bases are a match to TRBD2. With V trimmed by 4 bases and J by 5 bases, 6 bases remained unmatched. CDR3 length: 13 residues. Germline-derived CDR1 and CDR2 are DFQATT and SNEGSKA (reference sequence). The CDR3 region has the DNA TGCAGTGCTACCGGGACTAGAGGGGAGACCCAGTACTTC. Amino acid sequence: CSATGTRGETQYF.

This clone was counted between two and nine times. This chain uses TRBV6-1 with TRBJ1-2; no reliable D call. Per germline, CDR1 MNHNS and CDR2 SASEGT. The CDR3 totals 14 residues. V was shortened by 1 base and J by 0 bases, with 6 bases between the two germline ends. The DNA of the CDR3 is TGTGCCAGCAGTGAAGAGACAACTAACTATGGCTACACCTTC. Translation gives CASSEETTNYGYTF.

In its sample, this clone was seen many times. The rearrangement links TRBV6-1 to TRBJ2-1; 8 bases are a match to TRBD2. The CDR3 totals 16 residues. Germline CDR1 and CDR2: MNHNS and SASEGT. The V segment lost 6 bases and the J segment 2 bases; nucleotides outside the gene matches: 9. The CDR3 reads CASRDTSGPTYNEQFF. CDR3 DNA sequence: TGTGCCAGCAGGGATACTAGCGGACCGACCTACAATGAGCAGTTCTTC.

The table lists this clone with many counts. The chain's CDR3 is CASSFADSRGSTEAFF. The CDR3 DNA reads TGCGCCAGCAGCTTTGCCGATTCCAGGGGGAGTACTGAAGCTTTCTTT. This chain joins TRBV5-1 and TRBJ1-1; 7 positions match TRBD1. The germline V gene encodes CDR1 SGHRS and CDR2 YFSETQ. Unmatched junction bases numbered 12, after V lost 2 bases and J lost 5 bases. The length of the CDR3 is 16 residues.

The sample holds a few counts of this clone. The chain links TRBV24-1 to TRBJ2-3; TRBD1 might be the D (5 bases). Trimming pared 4 bases from V and 2 bases from J, leaving 15 bases between. CDR1 and CDR2 (germline): KGHDR, SFDVKD. The CDR3 has 16 residues. This chain's CDR3 is CATSDRTWYYTDTQYF. In nucleotides, the CDR3 is TGTGCCACCAGTGACAGGACATGGTATTACACAGATACGCAGTATTTT.

This clone was observed many times. The J gene is TRBJ2-1, the V gene TRBV12-3 or TRBV12-4; tentative D call: TRBD1 (6 bases). Trimming took 7 bases from V and 7 from J, leaving 8 bases between them. CDR3 length equals 11 residues. CDR3 nucleotides: TGTGCCAGCACTAGGGGGAATGAGCAGTTCTTC. Translated, it gives CASTRGNEQFF.

This clone is categorized as large. In nucleotides, the CDR3 is TGCAGTGCTAGAGGGGCGACAGGGACCGGGGAGCTGTTTTTT. Translated: CSARGATGTGELFF. The chain recombines TRBV20-1 with TRBJ2-2; 7 nucleotides match TRBD1. The CDR3 length is 14 residues. The trim removed 1 base at V and 5 bases at J, leaving 4 bases unmatched. The germline V gene has CDR1 DFQATT and CDR2 SNEGSKA (reference sequence).

In its sample, this clone was seen many times. The J gene is TRBJ1-2, the V gene TRBV19, with a possible D match to TRBD1 (6 bases). Germline V lookup: CDR1 LNHDA, CDR2 SQIVND (reference sequence). Trimming cost V 7 bases and J 5 bases, with 14 bases left between them. The CDR3 spans 13 residues. The CDR3 DNA follows: TGTGCCAGTAACCCCACAGGGAGGTATGGCTACACCTTC. Its protein product is CASNPTGRYGYTF.

Relative to its sample, this clone is medium-sized. In nucleotides, the CDR3 is TGTGCCAGCAAAGGGGGGTACTACGAGCAGTACTTC. It translates to CASKGGYYEQYF. V usage is TRBV6-1 and J usage is TRBJ2-7; D tentatively reads TRBD1 or TRBD2 (6 bases each). The CDR3 is made up of 12 amino acids. V lost 7 bases to trimming and J lost 3 bases, with 10 bases between them. From germline, CDR1 is MNHNS and CDR2 SASEGT.

Comment on this clone: At one end, the junction sequence differs from germline, possibly due to a read error. The CDR3 here is CASSLVLAGETKYF. Written as DNA, the CDR3 is TGTGCCAGCAGCTTAGTGCTAGCAGGGGAGACCAAGTACTTC. This chain uses TRBV7-2 with TRBJ2-5; weak D call: TRBD1 (6 bases). Germline CDR1 is SGHTA and CDR2 is FQGNSA. The CDR3 is made up of 14 amino acids.

This clone is medium-sized within its sample. At the DNA level, this CDR3 is encoded by other sequences in the same sample as well. The chain is built from TRBV6-1 and TRBJ1-2, with 7 bases aligning to TRBD1. With 6 bases clipped from V and 2 bases from J, the junction kept 3 bases outside the gene matches. The CDR3 covers 13 residues. Looked up from germline, CDR1 is MNHNS and CDR2 is SASEGT. CDR3 sequence: CASSPGGNYGYTF. The CDR3 DNA is TGTGCCAGCAGCCCAGGGGGAAACTATGGCTACACCTTC.

Details on this clone: Mismatch with germline at one junction end may stem from a read error. The rearrangement links TRBV19 to TRBJ1-5; 7 nucleotides match TRBD1. This CDR3 is 16 amino acids long. Germline lookup yields CDR1 LNHDA and CDR2 SQIVND (reference sequence). The CDR3 bases are TGTGCCAGTAACTTCGGACAAGGGGACAGCAATCAGCCCCAGAATTTT. Translation gives CASNFGQGDSNQPQNF. Supplemented by reference TRBV19 and TRBJ1-5, the full variable domain reads DGGITQSPKYLFRKEGQNVTLSCEQNLNHDAMYWYRQDPGQGLRLIYYSQIVNDFQKGDIAEGYSVSREKKESFPLTVTSAQKNPTAFYLCASNFGQGDSNQPQNFGDGTRLSIL.

This clone was observed many times. V and J are TRBV6-1 and TRBJ2-3; 11 bases fit TRBD2. Unmatched junction bases numbered 6, after V lost 7 bases and J lost 3 bases. This CDR3 is built from 15 residues. The germline V gene has CDR1 MNHNS and CDR2 SASEGT. The CDR3 is CASTLGTSGTDTQYF. The CDR3 coding sequence is TGTGCCAGCACGCTAGGGACTAGCGGAACAGATACGCAGTATTTT.

This clone was picked up many times. V is TRBV20-1 and J is TRBJ1-5, with 8 bases aligning to TRBD1. Trimming at V came to 6 bases and at J to 8 bases, leaving 12 bases not matched to a gene. The CDR3 contains 14 residues. Germline-derived CDR1 and CDR2 are DFQATT and SNEGSKA (reference sequence). CDR3 nucleotides: TGCAGTGCCCCGGCACAGGGGGTTTTGGAGCCCCAGCATTTT. This translates into CSAPAQGVLEPQHF.

This clone was seen repeatedly, ten times or more. A much larger clone sits a single nucleotide away, making a read error possible. The same CDR3 can be traced to other DNA sequences in this sample. The J gene is TRBJ1-4, the V gene TRBV6-5; D is perhaps TRBD1 (6 bases). The CDR3 is 15 amino acids. From germline, CDR1 is MNHEY and CDR2 SVGAGI. Trimming took 0 bases from V and 4 from J, leaving 9 bases between them. The CDR3 bases are TGTGCCAGCAGTTACTCGGGAGGGGGTAATGAAAAACTGTTTTTT. This sequence encodes CASSYSGGGNEKLFF.

In the case of this clone: This sequence may be a read error, since a much larger clone differs from it by one base. This sample includes further DNA sequences coding for the same CDR3. This chain uses TRBV10-2 with TRBJ2-3, with TRBD2 as a possible D gene (5 bases). Trimming pared 8 bases from V and 2 bases from J, leaving 20 bases between. The CDR3 runs 16 residues. Germline V gene data show CDR1 as WSHSY and CDR2 as SAAADI. CDR3 in amino acids: CASGPHSGRYTDTQYF. The CDR3 DNA reads as TGCGCCAGCGGCCCTCACAGCGGTCGTTACACAGATACGCAGTATTTT.

This clone has ten or more counts. This sequence joins TRBV20-1 and TRBJ2-5; no reliable D call. This CDR3 is built from 10 residues. Germline V gives CDR1 DFQATT, CDR2 SNEGSKA (reference sequence). The V end was cut by 3 bases, the J end by 12 bases, with 11 bases between. DNA of the CDR3: TGCAGTGCTAGCTGGGTCGTGAAGTACTTC. Translating gives CSASWVVKYF.

The rearrangement joins TRBV24-1 to TRBJ1-2, with unresolved D. Trimming stripped 0 bases from V and 5 bases from J, with 12 bases between. The CDR3 runs to 15 residues. Germline V gene data show CDR1 as KGHDR and CDR2 as SFDVKD. In DNA, the CDR3 is TGTGCCACCAGTGATTTGGGGATAGTGTTTTATGGCTACACCTTC. It codes for CATSDLGIVFYGYTF.

This clone appeared many times. The chain is built from TRBV6-5 and TRBJ1-1, with a tentative D call TRBD1 (5 bases). The germline CDR1 and CDR2 sequences are MNHEY and SVGAGI. There are 16 residues in the CDR3. V was shortened by 0 bases and J by 1 base, with 12 bases between the two germline ends. CDR3 in amino acids: CASSYSVTGSNTEAFF. The CDR3 coding sequence is TGTGCCAGCAGTTACTCAGTAACAGGTTCGAACACTGAAGCTTTCTTT.

In its sample, this clone was seen many times. The chain joins TRBV7-6 to TRBJ2-1; D is uncertain. Trimming removed 1 base at V and 10 bases at J, with 11 bases between. The CDR3 spans 13 residues. The germline CDR1 and CDR2 sequences are SGHVS and FNYEAQ. The CDR3 DNA reads as TGTGCCAGCAGCTTAGACCGGCCCACGGAGCAGTTCTTC. It yields the protein CASSLDRPTEQFF.

This chain joins TRBV20-1 and TRBJ2-2, with D possibly matching TRBD2 (5 bases). The CDR3 extends over 14 amino acids. V lost 1 base to trimming and J lost 4 bases, with 10 bases between them. In germline, CDR1 is DFQATT, CDR2 SNEGSKA (reference sequence). The CDR3 is CSARAGISTGELFF. The CDR3 nucleotides are TGCAGTGCTAGAGCCGGGATCAGCACCGGGGAGCTGTTTTTT.

In its sample, this clone was seen a few times. V is TRBV28 and J is TRBJ1-1; 7 bases fit TRBD1. CDR1 is MDHEN, CDR2 SYDVKM, per germline. With 6 bases clipped from V and 4 bases from J, the junction kept 11 bases outside the gene matches. This CDR3 is 15 amino acids long. The CDR3 loop is CASSYRGSGGTEAFF. CDR3 nucleotide sequence: TGTGCCAGCAGCTACAGGGGCTCCGGAGGCACTGAAGCTTTCTTT.